This T cell receptor (beta chain) appears in the sequencing data of a study of blood T cell repertoires in COVID-19 (dated by TCRdb to 2018 to 2020). For the wider study: Samples from collaborators originated in the United States, Italy and Spain and spanned both the acute and convalescent phases of COVID-19. The material from the prospective study consisted of cDNA or gDNA derived from T cells, B-cell-depleted T cells, or PBMCs. The dataset comprised deeply sampled blood TCRbeta repertoires from subjects exposed to, actively infected with, or recovered from COVID-19. The repertoires were released in a freely available public database meant as a resource for research on the immune response to SARS-CoV-2. The samples were drawn from two sources: the first 160 participants of the ongoing ImmuneRACE study, and some 1,300 subjects contributed by 6 global collaborators. Sample metadata almost always included a de-identified subject ID, COVID-19 status, age in years and sex. HLA class I and class II types, where available, came from metadata supplied by the sample provider rather than from assay-based typing. Study-wide findings and limitations: How much clinical and demographic metadata was included differed by source and by participant, and the metadata was provided uncurated.

Points on this clone: The specificity of this receptor is unknown. No base quality information exists; no much larger clone differs at one position.

The collaborating institutions used their own protocols to collect whole blood in K2EDTA tubes. For TCRbeta analysis, collaborator samples were shipped as frozen whole blood, as isolated PBMCs, or as DNA extracted from either sample type. TCRbeta CDR3 regions were amplified from genomic DNA using the immunoSEQ Assay, a bias-controlled multiplex PCR. Per the source publication's procedure: Nucleated cell counts per sample were estimated from amplification of reference gene primers within the assay. To quantify the absolute abundance of each unique TCRbeta CDR3 rearrangement, sequence reads were collapsed and filtered. For each sample, productive Simpson clonality was calculated by taking the square root of Simpson's diversity index across productive rearrangements. What TCRdb holds here is the immuneACCESS table cut down to in-frame rearrangements. Part of the clones is not present; checked against another copy, under half of the missing clones reflect an unresolved V gene, and the others are unexplained. V, J and clone size derive from that table, while D and trimming were established from the DNA sequence. This sample lists about 83,000 clones; roughly 87% were detected once. The ten largest clones add up to about 3% of the sample.

Sequencing was carried out using peripheral blood. This sequence was found in a woman between 45 and 60 years old with active or convalescent COVID-19.

The nucleotide sequence is given as TGTGCCAGCACCCGCGATCAAAATGAAAAACTGTTTTTT. Its product reads: CASTRDQNEKLFF. Recombination linked TRBV6-6 to TRBJ1-4; there is no confident call for the D gene. The CDR3 numbers 13 residues from cysteine through phenylalanine. The only DNA kept is the CDR3, 39 bases in frame from the first base. V loses 7 bases of germline sequence and J loses 5 bases, and the interval between the two ends is 11 bases. The CDR1 and CDR2 encoded by the germline V gene (reference sequence) are MNHNY and SVGAGI.